The 30 T cell receptor beta chains presented below share a single source sample, sequenced in a study of response to subunit inactivated influenza vaccine listed by TCRdb under 2018. Receptors were amplified or captured by RT-PCR. Sequencing was carried out with an Illumina HiSeq 2500. TCRdb trimmed public reads at Q25 via fastp, called clones via MiXCR and kept in-frame beta chains. Each entry is one CDR3 protein sequence, shown with its most common DNA and genes. The table for this sample lists more than 200,000 distinct CDR3 sequences; less than 15% of them were counted only once. The top ten hold approximately 8.4% of the sample. The material was non-naive T cells sorted from PBMCs, obtained 14 to 15 days before vaccination. The label giving this sample's cell subset or site can be read as: memory T cell fraction. These receptors came from a man aged 50 to 59 who received an inactivated influenza vaccine. Donor details come from another sample of the same person, matched by shared clones.

The chain recombines TRBV20-1 with TRBJ1-4; 9 bases map to TRBD1. Trimming removed 6 bases from V and 7 bases from J; junction bases left unmatched: 6. The CDR3 has 13 residues. From germline, CDR1 is DFQATT and CDR2 SNEGSKA (reference sequence). In DNA, the CDR3 is TGCAGTGCCCGGGACAGGGAGGCTGAAAAACTGTTTTTT. This sequence encodes CSARDREAEKLFF.

V and J are TRBV13 and TRBJ2-3; D possibly corresponds to TRBD2 (6 bases). The germline V gene encodes CDR1 PRHDT and CDR2 FYEKMQ (reference sequence). Trimming stripped 5 bases from V and 3 bases from J, with 18 bases between. The CDR3 sequence is 16 residues long. CDR3 coding DNA: TGTGCCAGCAGCCCCGCCCTGGCGGGAATGACAGATACGCAGTATTTT. It yields the protein CASSPALAGMTDTQYF.

The chain links TRBV20-1 to TRBJ2-6; the D is unclear. Trimming took 3 bases from V and 2 from J, leaving 8 bases between them. CDR1 is DFQATT, CDR2 SNEGSKA, per germline (reference sequence). The CDR3 extends over 14 amino acids. CDR3 loop: CSARISPGANVLTF. DNA for the CDR3: TGCAGTGCTAGGATTAGCCCTGGGGCCAACGTCCTGACTTTC.

In this sample, this clonotype turned up a few times. The chain carries TRBV6-5 and TRBJ2-5; 12 nucleotides line up with TRBD2. Germline V gene lookup returns CDR1 MNHEY and CDR2 SVGAGI. CDR3 length: 15 residues. The V segment lost 4 bases and the J segment 3 bases; nucleotides outside the gene matches: 3. DNA for the CDR3: TGTGCCAGCAGTTCTCGGACTAGCGGGAAAGAGACCCAGTACTTC. Encoded protein: CASSSRTSGKETQYF.

This clonotype was observed a single time. The chain has TRBV27 and TRBJ2-7; the match to TRBD1 covers 9 bases. With V trimmed by 1 base and J by 3 bases, 7 bases remained unmatched. Germline V gene lookup returns CDR1 MNHEY and CDR2 SMNVEV (reference sequence). This CDR3 comprises 16 residues. CDR3 nucleotides: TGTGCCAGCAGTTTATTGAACAGGGGGCGATTCTACGAGCAGTACTTC. As protein: CASSLLNRGRFYEQYF.

CDR3 sequence: CSASGAGVGDEQFF. For the CDR3, the DNA is TGCAGTGCAAGCGGGGCGGGAGTGGGGGATGAGCAGTTCTTC. This rearrangement joins TRBV20-1 to TRBJ2-1; TRBD2 matches at 7 bases. Germline loops: CDR1 DFQATT, CDR2 SNEGSKA (reference sequence). The CDR3 runs to 14 residues. J was trimmed by 8 bases and V by 6 bases; bases with no gene match: 13.

The CDR3 sequence: CSASKLRQETQYF. Here the CDR3 DNA reads TGCAGTGCTAGCAAACTAAGGCAAGAGACCCAGTACTTC. V is TRBV20-1 and J is TRBJ2-5; D remains unclear. With 3 bases removed from V and 2 bases from J, the gap between germline ends came to 10 bases. CDR1 and CDR2 (germline): DFQATT, SNEGSKA (reference sequence). The CDR3 covers 13 residues.

This clonotype was seen only a few times. CDR3 protein: CASRSRAGGSGRSYNEQFF. CDR3 in DNA: TGCGCCAGCAGATCCCGAGCGGGAGGGTCTGGTAGGTCCTACAATGAGCAGTTCTTC. The rearrangement links TRBV5-1 to TRBJ2-1, with 10 nucleotides matching TRBD2. The germline CDR1 and CDR2 sequences are SGHRS and YFSETQ. CDR3 length equals 19 residues. Germline trimming cut 5 bases from V and 1 base from J; bases unmatched to any gene: 15.

The rearrangement joins TRBV20-1 to TRBJ2-1; TRBD1 might be the D (6 bases). The V end was cut by 3 bases, the J end by 0 bases, with 12 bases between. The CDR3 has 15 residues. The germline gives CDR1 DFQATT, CDR2 SNEGSKA (reference sequence). This CDR3 reads CSASPAGVSYNEQFF. As DNA, the CDR3 is TGCAGTGCTAGTCCGGCAGGGGTCTCCTACAATGAGCAGTTCTTC.

In this sample, this clonotype turned up a few times. A read error may account for a junction end that differs from germline. The chain recombines TRBV27 with TRBJ2-1, with a possible D match to TRBD1 (5 bases). Germline V gene lookup returns CDR1 MNHEY and CDR2 SMNVEV (reference sequence). The CDR3 has 13 amino acids. The CDR3 DNA follows: TGTGCCAGCAGTTTAGGGGCAGTCAATGAGCATTTCTTC. As protein: CASSLGAVNEHFF.

This clonotype occurred a few times. The chain has TRBV7-9 and TRBJ2-1; D possibly uses TRBD1 or TRBD2 (5 bases each). The CDR3 length is 17 residues. Trimming removed 0 bases from V and 0 bases from J, with 12 bases in between. Germline loops: CDR1 SEHNR, CDR2 FQNEAQ (reference sequence). The CDR3 nucleotides read TGTGCCAGCAGCTTAGCGGGGTGGGGGAGCTCCTACAATGAGCAGTTCTTC. Translating gives CASSLAGWGSSYNEQFF.

This clonotype was seen many times. This chain links TRBV2 with TRBJ2-3; no clear D. Per the germline V gene, CDR1 is SNHLY and CDR2 is FYNNEI. There are 14 residues in the CDR3. Between the trimmed V and J ends, which lost 6 bases and 4 bases, there was a span of 14 bases. The CDR3 bases are TGTGCCAGCAGCTCCCTCCACTTGGCAGATACGCAGTATTTT. Amino acids: CASSSLHLADTQYF.

V and J are TRBV7-2 and TRBJ2-7; D remains ambiguous. The length of the CDR3 is 14 residues. The germline V gene encodes CDR1 SGHTA and CDR2 FQGNSA. Trimming cost V 1 base and J 0 bases, with 7 bases left between them. Here the CDR3 DNA reads TGTGCCAGCAGCTTAGGAGGAGTCTCCTACGAGCAGTACTTC. Its protein product is CASSLGGVSYEQYF.

A few counts support this clonotype. CDR3 sequence reads: CASRTRYEQYF. DNA of the CDR3: TGTGCCAGCAGAACTAGGTACGAGCAGTACTTC. The chain employs TRBV2 and TRBJ2-7; D may be TRBD2 (5 bases). Trimming stripped 6 bases from V and 4 bases from J, with 7 bases between. The CDR3 runs 11 residues. The germline gives CDR1 SNHLY, CDR2 FYNNEI.

This clonotype was seen a handful of times. The V call is TRBV29-1, the J call TRBJ2-5, with D possibly called TRBD1 or TRBD2 (5 bases each). Per germline, CDR1 SQVTM and CDR2 ANQGSEA. The V end was cut by 6 bases, the J end by 9 bases, with 11 bases between. The CDR3 length is 10 residues. The DNA for the CDR3 is TGCAGCGTGTGGGGGTTGCCCCAGTACTTC. This translates into CSVWGLPQYF.

This clonotype was seen at least ten times. The V gene is TRBV28, the J gene TRBJ1-2; D ambiguous. CDR1 MDHEN and CDR2 SYDVKM come from the germline V gene. This CDR3 region has 12 residues. Trimming cost V 5 bases and J 5 bases, with 9 bases left between them. CDR3 sequence (DNA): TGTGCCAGCAGTAAAATCCTTTATGGCTACACCTTC. Translated: CASSKILYGYTF.

This clonotype came up a few times. The V call is TRBV30, the J call TRBJ1-2, with D maybe TRBD1 (5 bases). This CDR3 spans 12 amino acids. V lost 1 base to trimming and J lost 4 bases, with 7 bases between them. The germline gives CDR1 GTSNPN, CDR2 SVGIG (reference sequence). CDR3 bases: TGTGCCTGGAGTGGTCAGGGCTATGGCTACACCTTC. Translation: CAWSGQGYGYTF.

Many counts were recorded for this clonotype. The gene calls are TRBV12-3 or TRBV12-4 and TRBJ2-3; D perhaps matches TRBD2 (6 bases). The CDR3 length is 12 residues. V lost 5 bases to trimming and J lost 8 bases, with 11 bases between them. Here the CDR3 reads CASSAEGLTQYF. The DNA of the CDR3 is TGTGCCAGCAGTGCGGAGGGGCTTACGCAGTATTTT.

This clonotype was seen at least ten times. The chain uses TRBV29-1 and TRBJ2-3; TRBD1 might be the D (6 bases). V was shortened by 3 bases and J by 1 base, with 17 bases between the two germline ends. Germline loops: CDR1 SQVTM, CDR2 ANQGSEA. The CDR3 loop spans 16 amino acids. The CDR3 spells CSVDSRLGGRTDTQYF. CDR3 DNA: TGCAGCGTTGATTCTAGGTTAGGGGGACGCACAGATACGCAGTATTTT.

The chain joins TRBV10-1 to TRBJ2-7; 9 nucleotides line up with TRBD1. V was pared by 7 bases and J by 6 bases, with 7 bases of the junction left unmatched. The CDR3 has 13 residues. Germline CDR1 and CDR2: WNHNN and SYGVQD (reference sequence). DNA for the CDR3: TGCGCCAGCAAAAGGGACAGGGCCGGCGAGCAGTACTTC. Translation: CASKRDRAGEQYF.

This chain joins TRBV4-3 and TRBJ1-2; D is ambiguous. V lost 0 bases, J lost 7 bases, and 12 bases lay in between. Germline CDR1 is LGHNA and CDR2 is YSLEER. This CDR3 is 14 amino acids long. The CDR3 DNA follows: TGCGCCAGCAGCCAAGATATTGGCGTCGGTGGCTACACCTTC. Its translation is CASSQDIGVGGYTF.

This clonotype was seen a few times. The V and J genes are TRBV20-1 and TRBJ1-6, with 8 bases aligning to TRBD1. The germline V gene encodes CDR1 DFQATT and CDR2 SNEGSKA (reference sequence). The CDR3 extends over 15 amino acids. Trimming cost V 3 bases and J 5 bases; bases outside gene matches: 6. CDR3 in amino acids: CSASPSTGDNSPLHF. The CDR3 coding sequence is TGCAGTGCTAGTCCCTCGACAGGGGATAATTCACCCCTCCACTTT.

This clonotype was seen only a few times. This chain connects TRBV27 to TRBJ2-4, with D perhaps being TRBD1 or TRBD2 (5 bases each). V was pared by 0 bases and J by 7 bases, with 16 bases between. The germline CDR1 and CDR2 sequences are MNHEY and SMNVEV (reference sequence). CDR3 size: 16 residues. CDR3 sequence: CASSLSGARSKNIQYF. DNA for the CDR3: TGTGCCAGCAGTTTATCCGGGGCTCGGTCTAAGAACATTCAGTACTTC.

A few counts support this clonotype. The DNA for the CDR3 is TGTGCCAGCAGTCAGGCTAGCAATAGCAATCAGCCCCAGCATTTT. It is translated as CASSQASNSNQPQHF. The V and J genes are TRBV3-1 and TRBJ1-5; no definite D call. Trimming shortened V by 6 bases and J by 0 bases, and 12 bases separated the two germline ends. Germline V CDR1 and CDR2: LGHDT, YNNKEL (reference sequence). The CDR3 loop spans 15 amino acids.

This rearrangement joins TRBV2 to TRBJ1-2, with D unclear. Trimming removed 6 bases at V and 3 bases at J, with 26 bases between. CDR3 length: 18 amino acids. Looked up from germline, CDR1 is SNHLY and CDR2 is FYNNEI. The CDR3 DNA is TGTGCCAGCAGCCGAGATGCGGGGATTCCGGTATACGACTATGGCTACACCTTC. Encoded protein: CASSRDAGIPVYDYGYTF.

In this sample, this clonotype turned up a few times. The chain couples TRBV5-1 to TRBJ2-1, with 13 nucleotides matching TRBD2. The ends lost 2 bases at V and 5 bases at J; junction bases unmatched: 7. The CDR3 has 17 amino acids. Germline CDR1 is SGHRS and CDR2 is YFSETQ. The CDR3 DNA sequence: TGCGCCAGCAGCTTCGTAATCGGACTAGCGGGAGACAATGAGCAGTTCTTC. Its protein product is CASSFVIGLAGDNEQFF.

The chain combines TRBV5-4 with TRBJ2-1; TRBD1 matches 11 bases. Trimming at V came to 4 bases and at J to 7 bases, leaving 7 bases not matched to a gene. Germline CDR1 reads SGHNT; CDR2 reads YYREEE (reference sequence). This CDR3 spans 15 amino acids. The CDR3 sequence is CASSVVGQGGNEQFF. The CDR3 DNA follows: TGTGCCAGCAGCGTCGTGGGACAGGGGGGGAATGAGCAGTTCTTC.

The chain joins TRBV2 to TRBJ1-5; 7 bases are a match to TRBD1. Unmatched junction bases numbered 11, after V lost 7 bases and J lost 5 bases. This CDR3 region has 15 residues. The germline V gene encodes CDR1 SNHLY and CDR2 FYNNEI. In DNA, the CDR3 is TGTGCCAGCAATGGTAGGGCAGGGGGACATCAGCCCCAGCATTTT. This sequence encodes CASNGRAGGHQPQHF.

This clonotype was picked up a small number of times. J is TRBJ2-6 and V is TRBV5-1; D unclear. V was cut by 4 bases and J by 0 bases, with 5 bases left in between. This CDR3 is 14 amino acids long. Germline V gene data show CDR1 as SGHRS and CDR2 as YFSETQ. The CDR3 here is CASSVTSGANVLTF. The CDR3 coding sequence is TGCGCCAGCAGCGTCACCTCTGGGGCCAACGTCCTGACTTTC.

This clonotype came up a few times. This chain links TRBV20-1 with TRBJ1-1, with a possible D match to TRBD1 (6 bases). Trimming took off 2 bases at V and 0 bases at J, with 13 bases between the two ends. Germline V gene lookup returns CDR1 DFQATT and CDR2 SNEGSKA (reference sequence). CDR3 length: 15 residues. The CDR3 protein is CSARWGAYMNTEAFF. The CDR3 DNA reads as TGCAGTGCTAGATGGGGGGCGTACATGAACACTGAAGCTTTCTTT.